This passage covers 3 T cell receptor beta chains from one sample sequenced in a study of neurological immune-mediated disorders. TCRdb reprocessed the 5' RACE reads with MiXCR, giving one entry per CDR3 protein. The sample shows nearly 60,000 distinct CDR3 sequences, roughly 3.2% of them seen only once. The sample consisted of PBMCs. These receptor sequences come from a woman aged 30 to 39 with multiple sclerosis.

The rearrangement joins TRBV10-3 to TRBJ2-1; D is possibly TRBD1 (7 bases). The V and J ends lost 7 bases and 7 bases respectively, with 14 bases between them. This CDR3 has 13 amino acids. CDR1 is ENHRY and CDR2 is SYGVKD in the germline V gene. CDR3 in amino acids: CAIKLQGRNEQFF. The CDR3 region has the DNA TGTGCCATCAAGCTACAGGGGAGGAATGAGCAGTTCTTC.

The sample holds many counts of this clonotype. This chain connects TRBV20-1 to TRBJ1-3; unclear D gene. The V and J ends lost 4 bases and 2 bases respectively, with 15 bases between them. This CDR3 spans 15 amino acids. The V gene's germline CDR1 is DFQATT and CDR2 SNEGSKA (reference sequence). The CDR3 sequence is CSAMDRAGAGNTIYF. Written as DNA, the CDR3 is TGCAGTGCTATGGACCGCGCAGGAGCTGGAAACACCATATATTTT.

This clonotype was seen ten or more times. This chain uses TRBV6-4 with TRBJ2-7; D is undetermined. The V end lost 6 bases, the J end lost 3 bases, and 18 bases lay between the germline ends. CDR3 length: 15 amino acids. Per the germline V gene, CDR1 is MRHNA and CDR2 is SNTAGT. The DNA of the CDR3 is TGTGCCAGCAGCGCAATCGGACGGATTTTCTACGAGCAGTACTTC. Translated, it gives CASSAIGRIFYEQYF.